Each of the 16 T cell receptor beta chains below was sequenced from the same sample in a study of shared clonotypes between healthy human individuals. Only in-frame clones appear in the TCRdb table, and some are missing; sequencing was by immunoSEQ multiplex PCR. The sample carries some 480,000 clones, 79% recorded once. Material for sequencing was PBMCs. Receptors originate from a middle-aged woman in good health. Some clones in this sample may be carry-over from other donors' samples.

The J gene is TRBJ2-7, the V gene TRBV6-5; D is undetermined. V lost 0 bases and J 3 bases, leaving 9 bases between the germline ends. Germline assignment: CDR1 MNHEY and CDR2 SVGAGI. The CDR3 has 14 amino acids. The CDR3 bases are TGTGCCAGCAGTTACTCGCGGACCGGCTACGAGCAGTACTTC. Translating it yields CASSYSRTGYEQYF.

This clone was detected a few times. The CDR3 sequence is CASSYEGGRWNEQYF. CDR3 in DNA: TGTGCCAGCAGTTACGAGGGCGGGAGATGGAACGAGCAGTACTTC. V usage is TRBV27 and J usage is TRBJ2-7; 7 bases align to TRBD2. There are 15 residues in the CDR3. Trimming cost V 4 bases and J 5 bases; bases outside gene matches: 11. Germline-derived CDR1 and CDR2 are MNHEY and SMNVEV (reference sequence).

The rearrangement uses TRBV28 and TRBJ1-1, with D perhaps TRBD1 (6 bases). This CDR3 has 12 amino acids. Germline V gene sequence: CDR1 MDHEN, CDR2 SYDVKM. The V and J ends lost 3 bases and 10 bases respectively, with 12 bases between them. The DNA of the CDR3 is TGTGCCAGCAGTTTGTTACAGGGACCAGCTTTCTTT. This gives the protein CASSLLQGPAFF. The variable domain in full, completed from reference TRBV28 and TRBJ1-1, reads DVKVTQSSRYLVKRTGEKVFLECVQDMDHENMFWYRQDPGLGLRLIYFSYDVKMKEKGDIPEGYSVSREKKERFSLILESASTNQTSMYLCASSLLQGPAFFGQGTRLTVV.

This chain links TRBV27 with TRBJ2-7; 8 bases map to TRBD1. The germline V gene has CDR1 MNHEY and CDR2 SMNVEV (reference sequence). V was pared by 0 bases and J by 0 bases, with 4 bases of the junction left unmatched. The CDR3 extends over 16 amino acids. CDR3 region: CASSLSTGASSYEQYF. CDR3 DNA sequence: TGTGCCAGCAGTTTATCGACAGGGGCGAGCTCCTACGAGCAGTACTTC.

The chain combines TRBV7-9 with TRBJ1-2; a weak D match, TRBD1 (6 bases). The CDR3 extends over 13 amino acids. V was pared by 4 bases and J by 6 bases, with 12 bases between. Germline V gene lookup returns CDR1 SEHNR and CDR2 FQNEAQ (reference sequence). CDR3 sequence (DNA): TGTGCCAGCAGCTCCCGGACAGTAGATGGCTACACCTTC. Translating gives CASSSRTVDGYTF.

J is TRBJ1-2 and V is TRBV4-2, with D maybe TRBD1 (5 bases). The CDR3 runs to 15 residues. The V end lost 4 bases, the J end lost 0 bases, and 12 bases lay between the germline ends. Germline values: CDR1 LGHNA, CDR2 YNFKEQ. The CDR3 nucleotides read TGTGCCAGCAGCCCCGACAGTCTAGCTAACTATGGCTACACCTTC. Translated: CASSPDSLANYGYTF.

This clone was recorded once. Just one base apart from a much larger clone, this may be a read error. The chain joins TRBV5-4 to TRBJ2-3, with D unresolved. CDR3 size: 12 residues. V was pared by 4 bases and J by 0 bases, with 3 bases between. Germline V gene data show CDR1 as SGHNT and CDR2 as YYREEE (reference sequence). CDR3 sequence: CASSLSTDTQYF. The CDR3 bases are TGTGCCAGCAGCCTTAGCACAGATACGCAGTATTTT.

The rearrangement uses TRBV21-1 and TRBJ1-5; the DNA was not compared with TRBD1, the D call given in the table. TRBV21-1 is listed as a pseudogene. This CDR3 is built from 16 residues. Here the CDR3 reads CASTNGQGIGNQPQHF. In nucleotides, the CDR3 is TGTGCCAGCACCAACGGACAGGGAATTGGCAATCAGCCCCAGCATTTT.

The CDR3 reads CASSQETPSYNEQFF. The CDR3, as DNA: TGTGCCAGCTCCCAAGAGACGCCCTCCTACAATGAGCAGTTCTTC. The rearrangement joins TRBV18 to TRBJ2-1; D remains ambiguous. The CDR3 spans 15 residues. Germline V gives CDR1 KGHSH, CDR2 LQKENI. V was trimmed by 6 bases and J by 0 bases, leaving 12 bases between them.

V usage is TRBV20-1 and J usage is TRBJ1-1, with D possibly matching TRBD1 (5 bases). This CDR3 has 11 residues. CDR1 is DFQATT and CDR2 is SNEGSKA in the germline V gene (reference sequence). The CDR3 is CRGVLGTEAFF. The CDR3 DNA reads TGCAGGGGGGTCCTAGGAACTGAAGCTTTCTTT.

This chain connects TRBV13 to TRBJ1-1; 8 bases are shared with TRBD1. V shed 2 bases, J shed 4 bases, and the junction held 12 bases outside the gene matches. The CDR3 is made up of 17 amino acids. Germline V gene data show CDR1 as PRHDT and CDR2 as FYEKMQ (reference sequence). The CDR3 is CASSLRIEWQGATEAFF. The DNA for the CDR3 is TGTGCCAGCAGCTTAAGGATCGAGTGGCAGGGGGCCACTGAAGCTTTCTTT. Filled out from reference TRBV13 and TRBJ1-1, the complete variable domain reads AAGVIQSPRHLIKEKRETATLKCYPIPRHDTVYWYQQGPGQDPQFLISFYEKMQSDKGSIPDRFSAQQFSDYHSELNMSSLELGDSALYFCASSLRIEWQGATEAFFGQGTRLTVV.

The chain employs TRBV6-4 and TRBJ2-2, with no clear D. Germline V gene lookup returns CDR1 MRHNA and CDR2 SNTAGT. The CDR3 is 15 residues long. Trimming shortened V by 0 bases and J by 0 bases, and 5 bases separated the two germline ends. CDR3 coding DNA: TGTGCCAGCAGTGACTCAGACACGAACACCGGGGAGCTGTTTTTT. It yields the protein CASSDSDTNTGELFF.

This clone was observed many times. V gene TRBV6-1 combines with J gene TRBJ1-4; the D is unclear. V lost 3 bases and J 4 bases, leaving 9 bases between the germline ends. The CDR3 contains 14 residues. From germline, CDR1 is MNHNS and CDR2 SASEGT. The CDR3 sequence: CASSERQYNEKLFF. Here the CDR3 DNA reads TGTGCCAGCAGTGAGAGGCAGTATAATGAAAAACTGTTTTTT.

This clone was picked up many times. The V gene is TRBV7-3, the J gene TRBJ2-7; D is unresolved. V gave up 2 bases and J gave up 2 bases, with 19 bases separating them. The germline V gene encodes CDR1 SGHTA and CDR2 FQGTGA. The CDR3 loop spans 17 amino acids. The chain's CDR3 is CASSLEVGLHVPYEQYF. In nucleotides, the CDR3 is TGTGCCAGCAGCTTAGAGGTCGGTCTTCATGTCCCCTACGAGCAGTACTTC.

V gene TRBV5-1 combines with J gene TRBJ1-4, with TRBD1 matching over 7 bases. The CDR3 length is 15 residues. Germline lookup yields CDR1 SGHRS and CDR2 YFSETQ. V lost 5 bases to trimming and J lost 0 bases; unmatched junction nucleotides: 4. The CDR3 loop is CASSFGQATNEKLFF. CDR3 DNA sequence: TGCGCCAGCAGTTTTGGACAGGCAACTAATGAAAAACTGTTTTTT.

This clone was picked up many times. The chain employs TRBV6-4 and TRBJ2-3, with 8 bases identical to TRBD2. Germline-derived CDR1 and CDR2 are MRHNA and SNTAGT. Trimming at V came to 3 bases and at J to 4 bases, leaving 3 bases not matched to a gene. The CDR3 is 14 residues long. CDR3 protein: CASSELAGSDTQYF. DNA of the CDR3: TGTGCCAGCAGTGAGTTAGCGGGATCAGATACGCAGTATTTT.